This passage covers 2 T cell receptor beta chains from one sample sequenced in a study of human T cells and chemical hapten exposure. Stated time point: patch test 2, 6 weeks after DPC sensitization. Treatment meaning: therapeutic diphenylcyclopropenone sensitization with weekly scalp DPC. TCRdb independently ran MiXCR on the RACE reads; one entry per CDR3 protein. Among about 110,000 distinct CDR3 sequences, about a tenth were seen once, and the ten largest hold about 3.1%. The sequencing here drew on whole blood, taken in connection with sensitization to the hapten diphenylcyclopropenone (DPC). All receptors derive from a woman aged 40 to 49 with alopecia areata. Some clones in this sample may be carry-over from other donors' samples.

The chain uses TRBV7-9 and TRBJ2-7, with 8 nucleotides matching TRBD1. The CDR3 is made up of 15 amino acids. Germline V gives CDR1 SEHNR, CDR2 FQNEAQ (reference sequence). J lost 7 bases, V lost 5 bases, and 13 bases had no gene match. The CDR3 reads CASSRQTGEMREQYF. CDR3 nucleotide sequence: TGTGCCAGCAGCCGTCAGACAGGGGAGATGCGTGAGCAGTACTTC.

This clonotype was seen ten or more times. The chain couples TRBV30 to TRBJ1-2; no definite D call. In germline, CDR1 is GTSNPN, CDR2 SVGIG (reference sequence). The CDR3 spans 11 residues. V was clipped by 2 bases and J by 4 bases, with 5 bases between them. The DNA of the CDR3 is TGTGCCTGGAGTCACGGCTATGGCTACACCTTC. It yields the protein CAWSHGYGYTF.